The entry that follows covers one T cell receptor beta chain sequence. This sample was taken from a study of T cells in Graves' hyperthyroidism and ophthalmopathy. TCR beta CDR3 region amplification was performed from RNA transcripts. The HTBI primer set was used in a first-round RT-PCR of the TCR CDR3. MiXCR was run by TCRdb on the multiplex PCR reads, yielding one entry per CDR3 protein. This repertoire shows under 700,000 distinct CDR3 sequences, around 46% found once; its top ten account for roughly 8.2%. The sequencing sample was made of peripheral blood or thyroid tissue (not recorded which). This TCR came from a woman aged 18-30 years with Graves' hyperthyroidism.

CDR3: CASSPRQGARGNQPQHF. CDR3 nucleotides: TGTGCCAGTAGCCCTAGACAGGGGGCGAGAGGCAATCAGCCCCAGCATTTT. This chain uses TRBV19 with TRBJ1-5; 10 positions match TRBD1. The ends lost 6 bases at V and 2 bases at J; junction bases unmatched: 10. This CDR3 has 17 residues. CDR1 and CDR2 (germline): LNHDA, SQIVND (reference sequence).